This T cell receptor (beta chain) was sequenced during a study of shared clonotypes between healthy human individuals. Trimming at V came to 5 bases and at J to 3 bases, leaving 5 bases not matched to a gene. Germline loops: CDR1 SGHAT, CDR2 FQDESV (reference sequence). This CDR3 comprises 15 residues. The repertoire was sequenced with immunoSEQ multiplex PCR; TCRdb's copy has only in-frame clones and lacks some. Of fewer than 850,000 clones detected, 90% appear once; the ten largest clones hold about 33%. Material: memory CD8+ T cells from PBMCs. Specified subset: CD45RO+ cells pooled with CCR7-negative TemRA cells. This rearrangement joins TRBV11-1 to TRBJ1-1; 11 bases map to TRBD1. The sequence derives from a man between 18 and 35 years old in good health. Some clones in this sample may be carry-over from other donors' samples. The CDR3 is CASSERTGGYTEAFF. CDR3 nucleotides: TGTGCCAGCAGCGAAAGGACAGGGGGCTACACTGAAGCTTTCTTT.